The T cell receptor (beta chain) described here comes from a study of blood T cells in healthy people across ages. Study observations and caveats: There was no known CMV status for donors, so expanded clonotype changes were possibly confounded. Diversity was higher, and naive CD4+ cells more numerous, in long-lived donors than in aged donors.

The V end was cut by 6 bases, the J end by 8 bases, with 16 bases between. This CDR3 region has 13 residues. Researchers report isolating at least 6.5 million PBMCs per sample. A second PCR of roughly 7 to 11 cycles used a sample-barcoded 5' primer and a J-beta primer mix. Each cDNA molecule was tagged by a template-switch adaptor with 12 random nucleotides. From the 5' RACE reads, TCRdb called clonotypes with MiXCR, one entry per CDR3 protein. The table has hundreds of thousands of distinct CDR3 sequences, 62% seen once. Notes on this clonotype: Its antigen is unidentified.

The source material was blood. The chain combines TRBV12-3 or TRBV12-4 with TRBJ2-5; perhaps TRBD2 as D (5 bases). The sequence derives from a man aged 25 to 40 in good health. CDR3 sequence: CASSDGGGQTQYF. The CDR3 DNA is TGTGCCAGCAGCGACGGAGGCGGGCAAACCCAGTACTTC.